This TCR beta chain was observed in a study of CD8+ T cells in alopecia areata. Across the whole study: In an open-label trial, patients got 5 to 10 mg tofacitinib twice daily. Tofacitinib administration persisted for 6 to 18 months, succeeded by 6 months off drug. Points from the study as a whole: Greater clonality was observed in lesional scalp samples, especially alopecia totalis/universalis, versus normal scalp.

Note on this clone: No antigen is known for it.

The CDR3 length is 12 residues. The V and J ends lost 8 bases and 0 bases respectively, with 8 bases between them. The germline gives CDR1 ENHRY, CDR2 SYGVKD. The sorting of PBMCs gave CD4+ and CD8+ T cells. Extraction and reverse transcription of RNA yielded cDNA as the sequencing template. Measured with immunoSEQ multiplex PCR; TCRdb has only the in-frame clones, and not every one. The data hold about 69,000 clones, with approximately 61% observed a single time. The sample consisted of CD8+ T cells sorted from blood, taken at week 0. V usage is TRBV10-3 and J usage is TRBJ2-7; a weak D match, TRBD1 (6 bases). The TCR was taken from a human donor with alopecia areata. The CDR3 nucleotides are TGTGCCATCCGGACAGTCTCCTACGAGCAGTACTTC. This encodes CAIRTVSYEQYF.